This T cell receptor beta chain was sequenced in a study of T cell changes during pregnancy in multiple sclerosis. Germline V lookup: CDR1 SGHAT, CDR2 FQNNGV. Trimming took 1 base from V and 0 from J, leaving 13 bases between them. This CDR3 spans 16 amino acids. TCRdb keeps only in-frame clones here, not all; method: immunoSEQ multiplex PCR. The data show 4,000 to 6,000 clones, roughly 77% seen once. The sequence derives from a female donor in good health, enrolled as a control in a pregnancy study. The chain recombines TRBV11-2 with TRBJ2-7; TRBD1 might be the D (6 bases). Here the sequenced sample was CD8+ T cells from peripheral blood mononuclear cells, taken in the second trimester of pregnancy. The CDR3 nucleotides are TGTGCCAGCAGCTTAGGGGGGCGTCCCTCCTCCTACGAGCAGTACTTC. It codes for CASSLGGRPSSYEQYF.